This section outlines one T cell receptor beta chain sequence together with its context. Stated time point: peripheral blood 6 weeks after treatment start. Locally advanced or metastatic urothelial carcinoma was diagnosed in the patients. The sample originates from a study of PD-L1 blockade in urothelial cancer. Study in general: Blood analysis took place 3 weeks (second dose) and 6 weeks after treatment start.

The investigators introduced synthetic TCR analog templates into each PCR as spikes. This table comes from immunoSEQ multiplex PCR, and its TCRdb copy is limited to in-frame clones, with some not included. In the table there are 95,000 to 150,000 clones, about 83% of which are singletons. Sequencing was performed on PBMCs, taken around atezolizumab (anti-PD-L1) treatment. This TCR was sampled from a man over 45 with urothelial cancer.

This CDR3 reads CASSTGQWNQPQHF. The CDR3 region has the DNA TGTGCCAGCAGCACGGGACAGTGGAATCAGCCCCAGCATTTT. The V and J genes are TRBV25-1 and TRBJ1-5, with TRBD1 matching 7 bases. V gave up 6 bases and J gave up 4 bases; unmatched junction bases: 6. From germline, CDR1 is MGHDK and CDR2 SYGVNS. The CDR3 loop spans 14 amino acids.